A single sample is the source of the 32 T cell receptor beta chains below, sequenced in a study of blood T cell repertoires in COVID-19. TCRdb's table, derived via immunoSEQ multiplex PCR, lists solely in-frame clones and lacks some. Of about 160,000 clones in the sample, 75% to 90% are singletons; the top ten hold about a tenth. Sequenced: peripheral blood. These receptors all stem from a human donor in a cohort sampled during active COVID-19.

This rearrangement joins TRBV30 to TRBJ2-1; no definite D call. Germline CDR1 is GTSNPN and CDR2 is SVGIG (reference sequence). The length of the CDR3 is 16 residues. V lost 1 base and J 4 bases, leaving 17 bases between the germline ends. The CDR3 DNA is TGTGCCTGGAGTGGCGGCCCGTTCGACGAATACAATGAGCAGTTCTTC. Its translation: CAWSGGPFDEYNEQFF.

In DNA, the CDR3 is TGTGCCAGCAGTTCACAGGGAGTTCACACTGAAGCTTTCTTT. Translation: CASSSQGVHTEAFF. The V call is TRBV6-5, the J call TRBJ1-1, with a tentative D call TRBD1 (6 bases). CDR1 and CDR2 from the germline V gene are MNHEY and SVGAGI. Trimming removed 4 bases from V and 3 bases from J, with 12 bases in between. The CDR3 runs 14 residues.

Details on this clone: This CDR3 is also generated by other DNA sequences in the sample. The DNA for the CDR3 is TGCGCCAGCAGCCAGGGACAGGGGGTACATTCACCCCTCCACTTT. This sequence encodes CASSQGQGVHSPLHF. V usage is TRBV4-3 and J usage is TRBJ1-6; TRBD1 matches at 11 bases. Germline V CDR1 and CDR2: LGHNA, YSLEER. This CDR3 has 15 residues. After removal of 3 bases from V and 8 bases from J, the junction contained 3 bases not matched to a gene.

The chain links TRBV5-1 to TRBJ2-3, with TRBD2 identical over 7 bases. V dropped 3 bases and J dropped 6; count of bases not matched to a gene: 16. CDR3 length: 17 residues. The germline V gene has CDR1 SGHRS and CDR2 YFSETQ. CDR3 coding DNA: TGCGCCAGCAGCTCGCAAGCCTGGGGGGGTTTTAAGGATACGCAGTATTTT. This sequence encodes CASSSQAWGGFKDTQYF.

This clone was recorded a few times. The chain links TRBV11-3 to TRBJ2-7; D is perhaps TRBD1 (6 bases). The germline CDR1 and CDR2 sequences are SGHNT and YENEEA. This CDR3 comprises 15 residues. The V gene lost 4 bases and the J gene lost 3 bases, with 16 bases spanning the gap. CDR3 bases: TGTGCCAGCAGCTCAGGACAGCACAGCGACTACGAGCAGTACTTC. As protein: CASSSGQHSDYEQYF.

V usage is TRBV29-1 and J usage is TRBJ2-6, with 10 nucleotides matching TRBD1. The CDR3 has 17 residues. Germline CDR1 reads SQVTM; CDR2 reads ANQGSEA. Trimming cost V 4 bases and J 3 bases; bases outside gene matches: 9. The CDR3 loop reads CSVAPTGGPFGANVLTF. The CDR3 coding sequence is TGCAGCGTTGCCCCGACAGGGGGCCCCTTTGGGGCCAACGTCCTGACTTTC.

This chain connects TRBV6-6 to TRBJ1-5; TRBD1 aligns across 7 bases. CDR1 and CDR2 from the germline V gene are MNHNY and SVGAGI (reference sequence). The J segment lost 2 bases and the V segment lost 2 bases, leaving 6 bases of the junction unmatched. There are 16 residues in the CDR3. Written as DNA, the CDR3 is TGTGCCAGCAGTTACCGGGGACAGAGTCGCAATCAGCCCCAGCATTTT. Its protein product is CASSYRGQSRNQPQHF.

This chain connects TRBV7-9 to TRBJ2-7, with D perhaps matching TRBD1 (5 bases). Germline lookup yields CDR1 SEHNR and CDR2 FQNEAQ (reference sequence). V gave up 4 bases and J gave up 2 bases, with 12 bases separating them. The CDR3 runs 14 residues. CDR3 residues: CASSSGQSTYEQYF. The CDR3 coding sequence is TGTGCCAGCAGCTCTGGACAATCAACCTACGAGCAGTACTTC.

The chain couples TRBV28 to TRBJ1-1, with a possible D match to TRBD1 (5 bases). V was pared by 6 bases and J by 3 bases, with 20 bases between. The CDR3 extends over 16 amino acids. The germline V gene has CDR1 MDHEN and CDR2 SYDVKM. CDR3 loop: CASRVSGFVGYTEAFF. The CDR3 region has the DNA TGTGCCAGCAGAGTTTCAGGGTTCGTGGGGTACACTGAAGCTTTCTTT.

V and J are TRBV28 and TRBJ2-1, with 11 bases aligning to TRBD2. The V segment lost 4 bases and the J segment 4 bases; nucleotides outside the gene matches: 6. This CDR3 contains 16 residues. Looked up from germline, CDR1 is MDHEN and CDR2 is SYDVKM. CDR3 DNA sequence: TGTGCCAGCAGTTCTCTTAGCGGGGGGGCGTACAATGAGCAGTTCTTC. Translation gives CASSSLSGGAYNEQFF.

The chain uses TRBV19 and TRBJ2-1; D unresolved. The CDR3 covers 15 residues. Germline CDR1 LNHDA, CDR2 SQIVND (reference sequence). V was cut by 3 bases and J by 8 bases, with 17 bases left in between. The CDR3: CASSIGVGVSDEQFF. The CDR3 nucleotides read TGTGCCAGTAGTATTGGAGTAGGAGTAAGCGATGAGCAGTTCTTC.

In DNA, the CDR3 is TGTGCCAGCAGCGTAGGATCCGCTAGCGATCGCTCCTACGAGCAGTACTTC. Its protein is CASSVGSASDRSYEQYF. The V call is TRBV9, the J call TRBJ2-7; tentative D call: TRBD2 (6 bases). The CDR3 length is 17 residues. Germline CDR1 is SGDLS and CDR2 is YYNGEE. The V end was cut by 0 bases, the J end by 0 bases, with 16 bases between.

This clone was counted once. The CDR3 nucleotides read TGTGCCAGCAGCTCGGACGGGATGAACACTGAAGCTTTCTTT. Its translation: CASSSDGMNTEAFF. The V and J genes are TRBV11-3 and TRBJ1-1, with no clear D. Germline assignment: CDR1 SGHNT and CDR2 YENEEA. V was trimmed by 4 bases and J by 0 bases, leaving 9 bases between them. This CDR3 is 14 amino acids long.

The rearrangement joins TRBV19 to TRBJ1-5; unclear D gene. Looked up from germline, CDR1 is LNHDA and CDR2 is SQIVND (reference sequence). V lost 6 bases and J 0 bases, leaving 6 bases between the germline ends. The length of the CDR3 is 13 residues. CDR3 DNA sequence: TGTGCCAGTAGCCGGGATAGCAATCAGCCCCAGCATTTT. Protein product: CASSRDSNQPQHF. The variable domain in full, completed from reference TRBV19 and TRBJ1-5, reads DGGITQSPKYLFRKEGQNVTLSCEQNLNHDAMYWYRQDPGQGLRLIYYSQIVNDFQKGDIAEGYSVSREKKESFPLTVTSAQKNPTAFYLCASSRDSNQPQHFGDGTRLSIL.

This chain uses TRBV19 with TRBJ1-1, with D unclear. The CDR3 covers 14 residues. Germline CDR1 is LNHDA and CDR2 is SQIVND (reference sequence). Deletions cut 4 bases from V and 1 base from J, with 10 bases between. CDR3 coding DNA: TGTGCCAGTAGTAACCGCGGGCGGAACACTGAAGCTTTCTTT. It encodes CASSNRGRNTEAFF.

V gene TRBV9 combines with J gene TRBJ2-5; 9 bases match TRBD2. Germline V gene sequence: CDR1 SGDLS, CDR2 YYNGEE. V dropped 6 bases and J dropped 5; count of bases not matched to a gene: 14. This CDR3 is 16 amino acids long. The CDR3 DNA follows: TGTGCCAGCACCCCGGGGGGCGGGGGGGCCGTTGAGACCCAGTACTTC. Translated: CASTPGGGGAVETQYF.

J is TRBJ1-4 and V is TRBV28; D is unresolved. The ends were cut back, 3 bases at V and 3 bases at J, with 14 bases in the middle. Per germline, CDR1 MDHEN and CDR2 SYDVKM. CDR3 length: 16 residues. CDR3 sequence: CASSFPRRVPNEKLFF. In DNA, the CDR3 is TGTGCCAGCAGTTTCCCCCGTCGGGTCCCTAATGAAAAACTGTTTTTT.

The V and J genes are TRBV28 and TRBJ2-5, with TRBD1 identical over 11 bases. Unmatched junction bases numbered 3, after V lost 6 bases and J lost 3 bases. CDR3 size: 14 residues. CDR1 and CDR2 from the germline V gene are MDHEN and SYDVKM. CDR3 bases: TGTGCCAGCAGGCGGACAGGGGGCAAAGAGACCCAGTACTTC. It is translated as CASRRTGGKETQYF.

This clone was seen just once. The J gene is TRBJ2-5, the V gene TRBV5-6, with D perhaps TRBD2 (6 bases). CDR3 length equals 13 residues. CDR1 SGHDT and CDR2 YYEEEE come from the germline V gene. V lost 4 bases, J lost 5 bases, and 12 bases lay in between. In nucleotides, the CDR3 is TGTGCCAGCAGCGTGCTGGGGAGGGAGACCCAGTACTTC. Protein sequence: CASSVLGRETQYF.

V and J are TRBV4-3 and TRBJ1-2; 8 bases line up with TRBD1. The CDR3 has 15 amino acids. CDR1 and CDR2 from the germline V gene are LGHNA and YSLEER. V dropped 0 bases and J dropped 8; count of bases not matched to a gene: 8. The CDR3 region has the DNA TGCGCCAGCAGCCAAGATTTGGCAGGGGGCGGCGGCTACACCTTC. Translating it yields CASSQDLAGGGGYTF.

The chain combines TRBV6-2 or TRBV6-3 with TRBJ2-2, with 9 bases identical to TRBD1. V was pared by 5 bases and J by 7 bases, with 14 bases of the junction left unmatched. Germline CDR1 reads MNHEY; CDR2 reads SVGEGT. CDR3 length equals 17 residues. DNA of the CDR3: TGTGCCAGCAGTCCCACTCTAGGACAGGGGCGTAACGGGGAGCTGTTTTTT. Its protein is CASSPTLGQGRNGELFF.

The V call is TRBV27, the J call TRBJ2-2; possible D gene TRBD1, 5 bases. Looked up from germline, CDR1 is MNHEY and CDR2 is SMNVEV (reference sequence). The germline V and J ends were trimmed by 6 bases and 8 bases, with 22 bases remaining between them. The CDR3 extends over 16 amino acids. CDR3 in amino acids: CASSLIPTGRRGELFF. In DNA, the CDR3 is TGTGCCAGCAGCCTAATACCCACAGGTCGTAGGGGGGAGCTGTTTTTT.

This clone has only one observation. This rearrangement joins TRBV5-1 to TRBJ2-3; weak D call: TRBD2 (5 bases). CDR3 length: 17 residues. Trimming stripped 0 bases from V and 2 bases from J, with 16 bases between. Germline CDR1 is SGHRS and CDR2 is YFSETQ. CDR3 amino acids: CASSLVADSRTTDTQYF. The CDR3 DNA reads TGCGCCAGCAGCTTGGTGGCGGACTCCCGAACCACAGATACGCAGTATTTT.

The sample holds a few counts of this clone. The genes are TRBV19 and TRBJ1-2; D unresolved. The CDR3 covers 13 residues. CDR1 is LNHDA, CDR2 SQIVND, per germline (reference sequence). Deletions cut 7 bases from V and 4 bases from J, with 13 bases between. CDR3 residues: CASKTRGPYGYTF. CDR3 DNA: TGTGCCAGTAAAACGCGCGGGCCCTATGGCTACACCTTC.

The gene calls are TRBV11-2 and TRBJ2-1; possibly TRBD2 for D (6 bases). The CDR3 loop spans 14 amino acids. The V end lost 1 base, the J end lost 6 bases, and 10 bases lay between the germline ends. The V gene's germline CDR1 is SGHAT and CDR2 FQNNGV. The CDR3 DNA reads as TGTGCCAGCAGCTTAGTGTCGGGACTCAATGAGCAGTTCTTC. Its translation: CASSLVSGLNEQFF.

V and J are TRBV6-2 or TRBV6-3 and TRBJ2-5; TRBD2 aligns across 8 bases. J was trimmed by 5 bases and V by 6 bases; bases with no gene match: 11. There are 15 residues in the CDR3. Per the germline V gene, CDR1 is MNHEY and CDR2 is SVGEGT. Here the CDR3 reads CASSRGTSYDETQYF. The CDR3 nucleotides read TGTGCCAGCAGCAGAGGGACTAGTTATGATGAGACCCAGTACTTC.

The J gene is TRBJ1-4, the V gene TRBV15, with 9 bases lining up with TRBD1. V shed 1 base, J shed 8 bases, and the junction held 5 bases outside the gene matches. Per germline, CDR1 LNHNV and CDR2 YYDKDF (reference sequence). CDR3 length: 15 amino acids. CDR3 sequence reads: CATSRGAGTGEKLFF. CDR3 DNA sequence: TGTGCCACCAGCAGAGGGGCCGGGACAGGGGAAAAACTGTTTTTT.

V usage is TRBV30 and J usage is TRBJ2-3; 12 bases are a match to TRBD2. The ends lost 0 bases at V and 5 bases at J; junction bases unmatched: 6. The CDR3 consists of 16 residues. Germline values: CDR1 GTSNPN, CDR2 SVGIG (reference sequence). The CDR3 spells CAWSVGLAGGVDTQYF. CDR3 nucleotide sequence: TGTGCCTGGAGTGTAGGGCTAGCGGGGGGGGTAGATACGCAGTATTTT.

Written as DNA, the CDR3 is TGTGCCAGTAGTGTACAGGGCGGCTCTGGAAACACCATATATTTT. Protein product: CASSVQGGSGNTIYF. This chain uses TRBV19 with TRBJ1-3, with D perhaps TRBD1 (6 bases). Looked up from germline, CDR1 is LNHDA and CDR2 is SQIVND (reference sequence). CDR3 length: 15 residues. Trimming took off 5 bases at V and 0 bases at J, with 11 bases between the two ends.

The V call is TRBV7-9, the J call TRBJ2-1; possible D gene TRBD2, 6 bases. CDR3 length: 14 residues. CDR1 SEHNR and CDR2 FQNEAQ come from the germline V gene (reference sequence). Trimming left V 5 bases short and J 7 bases short, with 15 bases between. CDR3 in amino acids: CASSPMAGFNEQFF. In DNA, the CDR3 is TGTGCCAGCAGCCCCATGGCGGGGTTTAATGAGCAGTTCTTC.

The chain joins TRBV19 to TRBJ2-1; TRBD2 aligns across 8 bases. CDR1 and CDR2 (germline): LNHDA, SQIVND (reference sequence). Losses at the gene ends were 3 bases for V and 1 base for J; bases not matched to a gene: 14. This CDR3 is built from 19 residues. The CDR3: CASSMPAISGTFSYNEQFF. The CDR3 DNA is TGTGCCAGTAGTATGCCAGCAATTAGCGGGACCTTTTCCTACAATGAGCAGTTCTTC.

The rearrangement joins TRBV4-1 to TRBJ2-7, with 11 bases matching TRBD1. The germline V gene encodes CDR1 MGHRA and CDR2 YSYEKL. The CDR3 spans 16 residues. The V segment lost 3 bases and the J segment 2 bases; nucleotides outside the gene matches: 6. Here the CDR3 DNA reads TGCGCCAGCAGCCAGGGGGGGACAGGGGGTACCTACGAGCAGTACTTC. Amino acids: CASSQGGTGGTYEQYF.